The T cell receptor beta chain described here comes from a study of blood T cell repertoires in COVID-19. Study information: Sources were T cells, B-cell-depleted T cells, or PBMCs; the material itself was cDNA or gDNA.

In the authors' workflow: How many nucleated cells were present was estimated from reference gene primer amplification. The table came from immunoSEQ multiplex PCR; TCRdb's copy has only in-frame clones and leaves some out. V and J calls and clone size are as listed in that table; D and trimming were resolved from the DNA. The sample yields about 130,000 clones, about 81% seen once. J was trimmed by 8 bases and V by 3 bases; bases with no gene match: 14. The CDR3 totals 17 residues. CDR1 is MNHNS and CDR2 is SASEGT in the germline V gene. Enrolled through a virtual design, the participants were between roughly 18 and 95 years of age and came from roughly 22 US areas. Participants' own reports of clinical history determined their cohort assignment.

This chain connects TRBV6-1 to TRBJ2-3, with 10 bases lining up with TRBD2. The sample taken for sequencing was PBMCs or T cells enriched from blood (not recorded which). The sequence derives from a man aged 35 to 55 with acute COVID-19. CDR3 coding DNA: TGTGCCAGCAGTGAGATAAGCGGGAGGGCCCAGTCCGGTACGCAGTATTTT. Translated, it gives CASSEISGRAQSGTQYF.